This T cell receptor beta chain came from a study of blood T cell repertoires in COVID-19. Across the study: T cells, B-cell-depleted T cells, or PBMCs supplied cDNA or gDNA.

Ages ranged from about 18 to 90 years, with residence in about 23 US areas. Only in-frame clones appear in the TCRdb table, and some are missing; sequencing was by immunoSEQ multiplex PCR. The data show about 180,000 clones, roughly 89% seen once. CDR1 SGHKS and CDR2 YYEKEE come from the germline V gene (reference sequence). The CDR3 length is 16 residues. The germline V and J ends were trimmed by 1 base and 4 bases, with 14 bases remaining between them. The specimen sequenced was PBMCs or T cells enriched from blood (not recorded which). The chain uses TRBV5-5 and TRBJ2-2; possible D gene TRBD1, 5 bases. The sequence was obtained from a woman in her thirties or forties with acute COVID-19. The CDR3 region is CASSLFQGSSTGELFF. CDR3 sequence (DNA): TGTGCCAGCAGCTTGTTCCAGGGAAGTAGCACCGGGGAGCTGTTTTTT.